This T cell receptor beta chain emerged from a study of CD8+CD57+ T cells in acquired aplastic anemia. Background on the study: 3 to 4 ug was the average amount of DNA from sorted CD4+ and CD8+ cells. The study, taken as a whole, reports: There were twenty-nine CD8+ CDR3 sequences that occurred in both patients and controls.

Genomic DNA was employed as the template in profiling TCR beta VDJ and CDR3. TCRdb re-derived calls from the reads in MiXCR, one entry per CDR3 protein. This sample has some 200,000 distinct CDR3 sequences, with 48% found just once. Patients picked for sequencing had shown CD8+CD57+ cell expansion detected by flow cytometry. The diagnosis in all patients was severe acquired aplastic anemia. Turning to this clonotype: What it recognizes is unknown.

Trimming cost V 7 bases and J 3 bases, with 16 bases left between them. In germline, CDR1 is MGHDK, CDR2 SYGVNS. This CDR3 has 15 residues. This chain connects TRBV25-1 to TRBJ2-1; tentatively, D is TRBD2 (7 bases). This clonotype was obtained from a human donor with aplastic anemia. The sample consisted of sorted CD4+, CD8+, or CD8+CD57+ T cells (not recorded which) from PBMCs. The CDR3 DNA is TGTGCCAGCACCCCTGGCGGGGGCGGCTACAATGAGCAGTTCTTC. The encoded protein is CASTPGGGGYNEQFF.